The clone carrying this T cell receptor beta chain was recorded many times. Patients were all untreated before their thyroid surgery. The data derive from a study of metastatic and nonmetastatic thyroid tumors. TCRdb reanalyzed the PCR reads with MiXCR. The sample comprises approximately 30,000 clones, 15% of which are singletons, and 15% to 18% rests with the top ten. Sequencing used blood. The receptor comes from a male donor with papillary thyroid cancer or a benign thyroid nodule (not recorded which). Some clones in this sample may be carry-over from other donors' samples.

CDR3 protein: CASSYPPGGGPETQYF. CDR3 DNA sequence: TGTGCCAGCAGTTATCCGCCCGGGGGTGGGCCGGAGACCCAGTACTTC. The chain links TRBV28 to TRBJ2-5; maybe TRBD2 (6 bases). Germline CDR1 and CDR2: MDHEN and SYDVKM. The CDR3 sequence is 16 residues long. The V and J ends lost 4 bases and 5 bases respectively, with 20 bases between them.